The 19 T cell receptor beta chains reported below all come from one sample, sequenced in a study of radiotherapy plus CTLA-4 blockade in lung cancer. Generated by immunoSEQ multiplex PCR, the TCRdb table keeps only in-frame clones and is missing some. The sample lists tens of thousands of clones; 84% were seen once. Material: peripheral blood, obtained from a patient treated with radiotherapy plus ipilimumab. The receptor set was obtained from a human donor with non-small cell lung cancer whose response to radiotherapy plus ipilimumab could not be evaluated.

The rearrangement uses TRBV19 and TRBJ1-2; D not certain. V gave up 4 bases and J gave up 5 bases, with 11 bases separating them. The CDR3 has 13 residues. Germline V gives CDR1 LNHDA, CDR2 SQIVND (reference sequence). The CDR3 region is CASSNLPGYGYTF. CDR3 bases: TGTGCCAGTAGTAACCTACCAGGATATGGCTACACCTTC.

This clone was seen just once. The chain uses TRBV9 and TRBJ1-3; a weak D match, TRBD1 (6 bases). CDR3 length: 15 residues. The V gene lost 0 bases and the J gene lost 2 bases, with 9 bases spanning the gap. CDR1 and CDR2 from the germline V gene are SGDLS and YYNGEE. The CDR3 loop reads CASSVVAGAGNTIYF. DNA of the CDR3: TGTGCCAGCAGCGTAGTCGCAGGGGCTGGAAACACCATATATTTT. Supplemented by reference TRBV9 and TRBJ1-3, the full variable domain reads DSGVTQTPKHLITATGQRVTLRCSPRSGDLSVYWYQQSLDQGLQFLIQYYNGEERAKGNILERFSAQQFPDLHSELNLSSLELGDSALYFCASSVVAGAGNTIYFGEGSWLTVV.

The CDR3 loop reads CAWSADRGSGNTIYF. CDR3 nucleotides: TGTGCCTGGAGTGCGGACCGGGGCTCTGGAAACACCATATATTTT. The genes are TRBV30 and TRBJ1-3; D not resolved. CDR1 is GTSNPN, CDR2 SVGIG, per germline (reference sequence). V lost 1 base and J 0 bases, leaving 10 bases between the germline ends. The CDR3 is made up of 15 amino acids.

DNA for the CDR3: TGCGCCAGCAGCCAAGGGACTAGCGGGCCCTACGAGCAGTACTTC. It translates to CASSQGTSGPYEQYF. This chain links TRBV4-3 with TRBJ2-7, with 11 bases matching TRBD2. Germline trimming cut 1 base from V and 2 bases from J; bases unmatched to any gene: 1. The CDR3 has 15 residues. Germline V gives CDR1 LGHNA, CDR2 YSLEER.

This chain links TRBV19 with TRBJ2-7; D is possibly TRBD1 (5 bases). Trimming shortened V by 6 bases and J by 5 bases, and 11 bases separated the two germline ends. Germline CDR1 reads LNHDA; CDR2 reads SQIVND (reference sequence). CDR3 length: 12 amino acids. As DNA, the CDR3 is TGTGCCAGTAGCCAGGGTTTCCACGAGCAGTACTTC. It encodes CASSQGFHEQYF.

The CDR3 region has the DNA TGTGCCACCTCAATAGGGGGTGGAACAGATACGCAGTATTTT. Translation gives CATSIGGGTDTQYF. The chain joins TRBV6-1 to TRBJ2-3, with D maybe TRBD1 (6 bases). Germline V gene data show CDR1 as MNHNS and CDR2 as SASEGT. Between the trimmed V and J ends, which lost 10 bases and 3 bases, there was a span of 17 bases. The CDR3 sequence is 14 residues long.

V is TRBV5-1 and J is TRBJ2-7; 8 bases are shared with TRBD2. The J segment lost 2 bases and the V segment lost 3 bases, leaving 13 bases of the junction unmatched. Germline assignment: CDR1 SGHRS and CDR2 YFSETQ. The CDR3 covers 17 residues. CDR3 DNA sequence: TGCGCCAGCAGCTATTATTATTCCGGGACTAGTACCTACGAGCAGTACTTC. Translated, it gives CASSYYYSGTSTYEQYF.

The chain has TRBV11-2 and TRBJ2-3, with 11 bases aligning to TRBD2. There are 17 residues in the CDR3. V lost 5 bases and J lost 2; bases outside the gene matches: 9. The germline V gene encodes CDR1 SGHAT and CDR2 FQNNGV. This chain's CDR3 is CASSKGGLADSTDTQYF. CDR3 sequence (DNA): TGTGCCAGCAGCAAAGGGGGACTAGCGGACTCCACAGATACGCAGTATTTT.

This CDR3 reads CASSRRGRYEQYF. The CDR3 region has the DNA TGTGCCAGCAGCCGCCGGGGGAGATACGAGCAGTACTTC. The V call is TRBV28, the J call TRBJ2-7; maybe TRBD2 (6 bases). V dropped 6 bases and J dropped 4 bases, with 13 bases sitting between them. The CDR3 sequence is 13 residues long. Germline loops: CDR1 MDHEN, CDR2 SYDVKM.

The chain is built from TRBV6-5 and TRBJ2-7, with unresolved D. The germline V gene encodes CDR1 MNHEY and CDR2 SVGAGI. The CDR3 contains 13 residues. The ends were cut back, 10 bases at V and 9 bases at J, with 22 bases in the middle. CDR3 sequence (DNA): TGTGCCACCACTGGGCCCAGCAGAGTGATGCAGTACTTC. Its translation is CATTGPSRVMQYF.

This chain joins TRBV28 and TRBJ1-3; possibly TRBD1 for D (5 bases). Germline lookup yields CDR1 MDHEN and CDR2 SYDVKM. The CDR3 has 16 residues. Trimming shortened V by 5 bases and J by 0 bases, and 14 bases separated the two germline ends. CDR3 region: CASSPPGGTSGNTIYF. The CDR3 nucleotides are TGTGCCAGCAGTCCGCCGGGGGGTACCTCTGGAAACACCATATATTTT.

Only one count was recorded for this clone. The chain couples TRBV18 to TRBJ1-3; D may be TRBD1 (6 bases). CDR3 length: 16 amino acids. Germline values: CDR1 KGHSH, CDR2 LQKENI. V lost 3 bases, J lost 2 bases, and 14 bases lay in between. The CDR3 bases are TGTGCCAGCTCACCCTGGGGACAAAGGGCTGGAAACACCATATATTTT. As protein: CASSPWGQRAGNTIYF.

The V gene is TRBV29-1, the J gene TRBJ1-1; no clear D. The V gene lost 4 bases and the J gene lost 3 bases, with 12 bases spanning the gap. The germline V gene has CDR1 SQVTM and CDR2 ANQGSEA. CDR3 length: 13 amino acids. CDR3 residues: CSVASGWYTEAFF. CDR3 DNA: TGCAGCGTTGCCTCCGGGTGGTACACTGAAGCTTTCTTT.

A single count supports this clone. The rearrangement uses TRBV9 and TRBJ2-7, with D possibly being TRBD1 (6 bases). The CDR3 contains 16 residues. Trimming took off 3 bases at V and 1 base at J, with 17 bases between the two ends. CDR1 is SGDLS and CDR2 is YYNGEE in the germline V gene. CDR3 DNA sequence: TGTGCCAGCAGCGATAACCCCGGGACACCGTCCTACGAGCAGTACTTC. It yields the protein CASSDNPGTPSYEQYF.

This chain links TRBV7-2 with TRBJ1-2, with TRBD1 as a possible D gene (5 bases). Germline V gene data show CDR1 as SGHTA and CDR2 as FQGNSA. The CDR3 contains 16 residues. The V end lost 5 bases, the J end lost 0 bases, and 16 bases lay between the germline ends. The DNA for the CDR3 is TGTGCCAGCAGCCCACGGGCCCCGGGGGCTAACTATGGCTACACCTTC. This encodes CASSPRAPGANYGYTF.

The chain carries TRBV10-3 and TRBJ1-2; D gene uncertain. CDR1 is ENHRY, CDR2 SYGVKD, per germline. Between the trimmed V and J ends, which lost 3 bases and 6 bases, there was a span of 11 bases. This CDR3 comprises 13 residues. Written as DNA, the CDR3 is TGTGCCATCAGTGACCCGGCGGAGGATGGCTACACCTTC. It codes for CAISDPAEDGYTF.

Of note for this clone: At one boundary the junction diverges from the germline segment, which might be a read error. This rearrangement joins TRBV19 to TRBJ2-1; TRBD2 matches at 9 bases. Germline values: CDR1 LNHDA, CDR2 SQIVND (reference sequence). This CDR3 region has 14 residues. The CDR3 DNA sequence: TGTGCGAGTAGACCGGGACTAGCATACAATGAGCAGTTCTTC. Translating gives CASRPGLAYNEQFF. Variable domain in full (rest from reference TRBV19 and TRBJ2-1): DGGITQSPKYLFRKEGQNVTLSCEQNLNHDAMYWYRQDPGQGLRLIYYSQIVNDFQKGDIAEGYSVSREKKESFPLTVTSAQKNPTAFYLCASRPGLAYNEQFFGPGTRLTVL.

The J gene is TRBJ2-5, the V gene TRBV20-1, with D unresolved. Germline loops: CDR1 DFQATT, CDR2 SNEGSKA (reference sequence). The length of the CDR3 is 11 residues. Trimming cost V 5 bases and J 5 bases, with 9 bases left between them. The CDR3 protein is CSALESETQYF. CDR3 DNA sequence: TGCAGTGCTTTGGAGAGCGAGACCCAGTACTTC.

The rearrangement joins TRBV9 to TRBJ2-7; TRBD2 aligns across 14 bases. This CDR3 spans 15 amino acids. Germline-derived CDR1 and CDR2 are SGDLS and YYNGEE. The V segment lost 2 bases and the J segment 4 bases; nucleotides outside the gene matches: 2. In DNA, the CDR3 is TGTGCCAGCAGCGTGGGACTAGCGGGAGTGTACGAGCAGTACTTC. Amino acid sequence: CASSVGLAGVYEQYF.